This T cell receptor beta chain was identified during a study of CD8 T cells in Susac syndrome. The CDR3 has 14 residues. V shed 5 bases, J shed 7 bases, and the junction held 9 bases outside the gene matches. Germline CDR1 reads DFQATT; CDR2 reads SNEGSKA (reference sequence). Reverse transcription of about 0.45 to 1 ug RNA was performed with random hexamers. A single record per CDR3 protein comes from TCRdb applying MiXCR to the immunoSEQ multiplex PCR reads. The sample consists of 190,000 or so distinct CDR3 sequences, 85% to 95% of them appearing once. Sequenced material: CD4+ T cells from PBMCs. This TCR came from a human donor with multiple sclerosis. The chain carries TRBV20-1 and TRBJ2-1; 9 bases are a match to TRBD2. CDR3 coding DNA: TGCAGTGCTCTCTCCGGGCGGGGGGGAAATGAGCAGTTCTTC. This codes for CSALSGRGGNEQFF.